This TCR beta chain was sequenced for a study of cytomegalovirus exposure and HLA in healthy donors. Study-level points and caveats: The investigators catalogued some 160 TCR beta chains as cytomegalovirus-associated. Per published reports, the classifier diagnosed cytomegalovirus status with high specificity and sensitivity.

Concerning this clone: The antigen remains unidentified.

The CDR3 runs to 15 residues. Per germline, CDR1 SEHNR and CDR2 FQNEAQ (reference sequence). Primers included in the PCR were 60 Vbeta and 13 Jbeta primers. Data came from immunoSEQ multiplex PCR; TCRdb stores just in-frame clones and leaves some out. This sample has more than 150,000 clones, with less than 90% found just once. The sequence was collected from a boy aged 10-17 years in good health and CMV-seronegative. The rearrangement uses TRBV7-9 and TRBJ2-5; TRBD1 matches at 10 bases. Judging by the DNA end, TRBJ2-7 fits better; the J call may be wrong. The sequenced sample was PBMCs. The CDR3 reads CASSAPGQGTYEQYF. DNA of the CDR3: TGTGCCAGCAGCGCACCGGGACAGGGGACCTACGAGCAGTACTTC.